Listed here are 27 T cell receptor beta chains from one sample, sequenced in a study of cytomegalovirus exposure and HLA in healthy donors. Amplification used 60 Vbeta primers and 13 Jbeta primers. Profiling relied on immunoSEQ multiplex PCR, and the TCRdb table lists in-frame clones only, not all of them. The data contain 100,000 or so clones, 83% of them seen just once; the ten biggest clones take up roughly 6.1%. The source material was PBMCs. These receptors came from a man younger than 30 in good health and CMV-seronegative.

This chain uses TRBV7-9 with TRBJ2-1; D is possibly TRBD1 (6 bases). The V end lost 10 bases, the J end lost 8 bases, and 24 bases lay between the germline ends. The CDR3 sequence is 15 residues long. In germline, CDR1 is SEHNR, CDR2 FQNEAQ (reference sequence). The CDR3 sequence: CATLLGSGHLYEQFF. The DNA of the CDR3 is TGTGCCACCTTGCTAGGATCGGGACACCTTTATGAGCAGTTCTTC.

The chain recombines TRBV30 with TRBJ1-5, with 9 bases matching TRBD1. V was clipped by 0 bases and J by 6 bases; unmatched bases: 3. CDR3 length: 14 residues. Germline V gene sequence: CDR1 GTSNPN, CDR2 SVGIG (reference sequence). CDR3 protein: CAWSVGTGTQPQHF. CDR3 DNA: TGTGCCTGGAGTGTAGGGACAGGGACTCAGCCCCAGCATTTT.

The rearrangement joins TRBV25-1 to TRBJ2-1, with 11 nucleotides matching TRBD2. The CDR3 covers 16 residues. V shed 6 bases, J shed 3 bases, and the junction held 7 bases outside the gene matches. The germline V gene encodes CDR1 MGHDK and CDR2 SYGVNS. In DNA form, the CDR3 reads TGTGCCAGCAGCGCCGGACTAGCGGGCAACTACAATGAGCAGTTCTTC. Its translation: CASSAGLAGNYNEQFF.

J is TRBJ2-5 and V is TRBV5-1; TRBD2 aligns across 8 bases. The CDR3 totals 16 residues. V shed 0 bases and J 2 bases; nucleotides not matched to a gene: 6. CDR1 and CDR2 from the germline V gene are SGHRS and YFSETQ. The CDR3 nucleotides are TGCGCCAGCAGCTTGGCCCCGGGGGGGAAACAAGAGACCCAGTACTTC. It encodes CASSLAPGGKQETQYF.

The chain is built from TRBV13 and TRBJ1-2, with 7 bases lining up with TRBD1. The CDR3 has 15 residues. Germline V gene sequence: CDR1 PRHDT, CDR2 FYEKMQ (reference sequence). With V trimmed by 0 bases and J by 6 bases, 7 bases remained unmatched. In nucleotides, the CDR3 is TGTGCCAGCAGCTTAGGTGGAGGGGGCGCGAATGGCTACACCTTC. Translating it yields CASSLGGGGANGYTF.

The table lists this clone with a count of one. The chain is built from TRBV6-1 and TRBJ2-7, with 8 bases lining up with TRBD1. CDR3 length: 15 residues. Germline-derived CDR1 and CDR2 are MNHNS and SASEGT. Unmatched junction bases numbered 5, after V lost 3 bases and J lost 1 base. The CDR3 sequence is CASSDGTGRSYEQYF. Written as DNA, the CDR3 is TGTGCCAGCAGTGACGGGACAGGTCGTTCCTACGAGCAGTACTTC.

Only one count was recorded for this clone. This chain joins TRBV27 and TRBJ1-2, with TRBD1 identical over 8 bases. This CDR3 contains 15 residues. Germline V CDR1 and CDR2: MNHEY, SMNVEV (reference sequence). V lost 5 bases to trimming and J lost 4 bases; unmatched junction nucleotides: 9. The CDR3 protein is CASSPLYRGGYGYTF. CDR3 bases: TGTGCCAGCAGTCCACTGTACAGGGGGGGCTATGGCTACACCTTC.

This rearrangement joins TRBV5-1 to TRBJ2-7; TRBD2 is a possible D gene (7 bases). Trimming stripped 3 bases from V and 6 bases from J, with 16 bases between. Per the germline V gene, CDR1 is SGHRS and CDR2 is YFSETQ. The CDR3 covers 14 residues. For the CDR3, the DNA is TGCGCCAGCAGCTCCGGGGGGCAGGGCGGCGAGCAGTACTTC. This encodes CASSSGGQGGEQYF. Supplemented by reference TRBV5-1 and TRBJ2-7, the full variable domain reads KAGVTQTPRYLIKTRGQQVTLSCSPISGHRSVSWYQQTPGQGLQFLFEYFSETQRNKGNFPGRFSGRQFSNSRSEMNVSTLELGDSALYLCASSSGGQGGEQYFGPGTRLTVT.

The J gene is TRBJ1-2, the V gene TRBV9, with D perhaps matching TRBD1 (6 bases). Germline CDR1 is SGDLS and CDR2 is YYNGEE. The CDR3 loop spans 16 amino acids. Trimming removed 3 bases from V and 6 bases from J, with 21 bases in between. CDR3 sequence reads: CASSDPLRQVIDGYTF. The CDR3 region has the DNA TGTGCCAGCAGCGACCCTCTTCGACAGGTTATTGATGGCTACACCTTC. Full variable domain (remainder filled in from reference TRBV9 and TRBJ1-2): DSGVTQTPKHLITATGQRVTLRCSPRSGDLSVYWYQQSLDQGLQFLIQYYNGEERAKGNILERFSAQQFPDLHSELNLSSLELGDSALYFCASSDPLRQVIDGYTFGSGTRLTVV.

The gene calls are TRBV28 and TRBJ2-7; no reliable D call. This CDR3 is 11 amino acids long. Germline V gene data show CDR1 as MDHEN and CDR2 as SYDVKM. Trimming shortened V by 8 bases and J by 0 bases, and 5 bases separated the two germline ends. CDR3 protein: CASGHSYEQYF. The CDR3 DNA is TGTGCCAGCGGGCACTCCTACGAGCAGTACTTC.

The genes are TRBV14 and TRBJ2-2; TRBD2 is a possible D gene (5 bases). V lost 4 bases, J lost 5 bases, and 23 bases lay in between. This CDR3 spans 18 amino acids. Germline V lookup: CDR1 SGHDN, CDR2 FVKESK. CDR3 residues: CASSRRTSWSGWTGELFF. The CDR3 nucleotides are TGTGCCAGCAGCCGACGGACTTCATGGAGCGGATGGACCGGGGAGCTGTTTTTT.

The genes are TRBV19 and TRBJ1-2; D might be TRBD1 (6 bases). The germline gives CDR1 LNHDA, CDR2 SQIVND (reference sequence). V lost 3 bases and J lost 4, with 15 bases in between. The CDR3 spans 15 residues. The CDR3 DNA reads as TGTGCCAGTAGTATTGGTTTCGGACAGAGCTATGGCTACACCTTC. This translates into CASSIGFGQSYGYTF.

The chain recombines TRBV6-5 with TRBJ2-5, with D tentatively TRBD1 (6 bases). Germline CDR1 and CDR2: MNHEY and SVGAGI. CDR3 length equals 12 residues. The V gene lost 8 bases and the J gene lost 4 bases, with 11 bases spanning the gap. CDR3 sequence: CASGQGPETQYF. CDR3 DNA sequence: TGTGCCAGCGGCCAGGGGCCAGAGACCCAGTACTTC.

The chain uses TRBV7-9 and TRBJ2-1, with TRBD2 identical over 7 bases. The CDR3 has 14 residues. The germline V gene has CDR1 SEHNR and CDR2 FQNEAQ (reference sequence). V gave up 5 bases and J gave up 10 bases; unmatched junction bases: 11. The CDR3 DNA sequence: TGTGCCAGCAGCATGACTAGCTCCCTCAAAGAGCAGTTCTTC. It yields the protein CASSMTSSLKEQFF.

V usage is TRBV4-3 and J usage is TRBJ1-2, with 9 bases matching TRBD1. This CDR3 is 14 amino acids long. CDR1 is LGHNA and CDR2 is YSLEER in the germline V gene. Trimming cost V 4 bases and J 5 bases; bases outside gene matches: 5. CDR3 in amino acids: CASSLTGGPYGYTF. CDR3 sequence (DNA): TGCGCCAGCAGCCTGACAGGGGGTCCGTATGGCTACACCTTC.

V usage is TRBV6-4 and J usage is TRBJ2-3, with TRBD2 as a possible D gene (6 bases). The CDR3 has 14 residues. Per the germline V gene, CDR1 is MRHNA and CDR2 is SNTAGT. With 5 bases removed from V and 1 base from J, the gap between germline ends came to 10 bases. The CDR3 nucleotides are TGTGCCAGCAGTCGGGACTGGGGCACAGATACGCAGTATTTT. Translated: CASSRDWGTDTQYF.

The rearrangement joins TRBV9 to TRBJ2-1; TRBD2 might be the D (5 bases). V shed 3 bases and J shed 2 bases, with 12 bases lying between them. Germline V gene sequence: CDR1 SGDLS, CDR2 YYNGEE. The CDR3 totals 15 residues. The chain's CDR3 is CASSEMTTTYNEQFF. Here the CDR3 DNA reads TGTGCCAGCAGCGAAATGACTACCACCTACAATGAGCAGTTCTTC.

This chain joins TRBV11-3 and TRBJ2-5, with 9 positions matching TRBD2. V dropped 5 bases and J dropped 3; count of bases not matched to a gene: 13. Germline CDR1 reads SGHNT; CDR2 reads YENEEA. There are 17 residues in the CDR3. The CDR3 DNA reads TGTGCCAGCAGCCTAGGGGGACTAGCCGTGACTAAAGAGACCCAGTACTTC. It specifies CASSLGGLAVTKETQYF.

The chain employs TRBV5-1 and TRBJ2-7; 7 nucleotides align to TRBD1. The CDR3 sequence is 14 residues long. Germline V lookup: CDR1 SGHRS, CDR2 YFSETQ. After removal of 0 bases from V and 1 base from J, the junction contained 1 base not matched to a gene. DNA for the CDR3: TGCGCCAGCAGCTTGGCCAGGGGGTCCTACGAGCAGTACTTC. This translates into CASSLARGSYEQYF.

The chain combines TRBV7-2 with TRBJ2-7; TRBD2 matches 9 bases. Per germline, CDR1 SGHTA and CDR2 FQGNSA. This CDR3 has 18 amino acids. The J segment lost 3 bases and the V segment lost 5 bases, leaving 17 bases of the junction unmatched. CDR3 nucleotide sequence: TGTGCCAGCAGCCCGCCCGTGCTAGGGCTAGCGGGGCACTACGAGCAGTACTTC. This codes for CASSPPVLGLAGHYEQYF.

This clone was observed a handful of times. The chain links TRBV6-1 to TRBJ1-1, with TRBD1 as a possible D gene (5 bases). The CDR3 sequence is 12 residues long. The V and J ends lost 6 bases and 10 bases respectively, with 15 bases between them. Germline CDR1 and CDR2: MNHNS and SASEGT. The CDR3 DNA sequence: TGTGCCAGCAGGGACATCCAAGGAAGAGCTTTCTTT. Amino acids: CASRDIQGRAFF.

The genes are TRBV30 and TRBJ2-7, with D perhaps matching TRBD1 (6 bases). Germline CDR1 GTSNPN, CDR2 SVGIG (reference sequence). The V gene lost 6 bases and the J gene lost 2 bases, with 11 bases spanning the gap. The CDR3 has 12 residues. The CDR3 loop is CACGQSPYEQYF. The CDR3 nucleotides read TGTGCCTGCGGACAGTCTCCCTACGAGCAGTACTTC.

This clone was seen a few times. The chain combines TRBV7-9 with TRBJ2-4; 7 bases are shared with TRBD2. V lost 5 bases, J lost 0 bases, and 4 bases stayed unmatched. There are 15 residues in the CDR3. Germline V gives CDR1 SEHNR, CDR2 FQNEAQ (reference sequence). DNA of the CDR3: TGTGCCAGCAGCCAAAGCGGGGTAGCCAAAAACATTCAGTACTTC. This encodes CASSQSGVAKNIQYF.

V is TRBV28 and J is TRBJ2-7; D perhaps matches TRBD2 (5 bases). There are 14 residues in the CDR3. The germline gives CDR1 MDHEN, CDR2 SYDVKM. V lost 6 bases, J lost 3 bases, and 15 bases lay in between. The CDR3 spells CASSPARDLYEQYF. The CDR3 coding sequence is TGTGCCAGCAGCCCCGCACGGGATCTCTACGAGCAGTACTTC.

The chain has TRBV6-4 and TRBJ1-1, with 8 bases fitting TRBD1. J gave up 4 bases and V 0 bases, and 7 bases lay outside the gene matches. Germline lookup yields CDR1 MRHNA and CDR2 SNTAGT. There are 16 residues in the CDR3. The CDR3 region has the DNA TGTGCCAGCAGTGACTCTCAGGGGGCGTGGGGCACTGAAGCTTTCTTT. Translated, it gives CASSDSQGAWGTEAFF.

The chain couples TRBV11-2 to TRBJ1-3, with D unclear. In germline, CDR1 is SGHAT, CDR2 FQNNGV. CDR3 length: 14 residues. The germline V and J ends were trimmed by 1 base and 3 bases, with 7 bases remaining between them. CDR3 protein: CASSLGSGGNTIYF. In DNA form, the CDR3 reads TGTGCCAGCAGCTTAGGATCGGGTGGAAACACCATATATTTT.

The DNA of the CDR3 is TGTGCCAGCAGTATCGGACAGGGGGCAGGCGAGCAGTACTTC. Protein sequence: CASSIGQGAGEQYF. The V and J genes are TRBV6-5 and TRBJ2-7; 11 bases are shared with TRBD1. With 5 bases clipped from V and 6 bases from J, the junction kept 6 bases outside the gene matches. Per the germline V gene, CDR1 is MNHEY and CDR2 is SVGAGI. The CDR3 is made up of 14 amino acids.